Below, 14 T cell receptor beta chains from the same sample are listed, as sequenced in a study of post-analysis software for immune sequencing data. The study's findings and limits: Five TRBV segments (TRBV5-6, TRBV5-1 and TRBV20-1 among them) occurred more frequently in patients than in controls.

Their antigens are not known. Libraries were made from TCR beta cDNA, and they carried unique molecular identifiers. TCRdb passed the PCR reads through MiXCR, listing each CDR3 protein once. The sample consists of 350,000 to 500,000 distinct CDR3 sequences, approximately 38% of them appearing once. Source material: blood. The receptors originated from a girl aged 2 to 10 with multiple sclerosis.

The V and J genes are TRBV7-6 and TRBJ2-5; D possibly corresponds to TRBD1 (6 bases). The CDR3 covers 14 residues. The ends were cut back, 5 bases at V and 7 bases at J, with 17 bases in the middle. Germline CDR1 SGHVS, CDR2 FNYEAQ. CDR3 loop: CASSLGQTQGTQYF. The DNA for the CDR3 is TGTGCCAGCAGCCTTGGACAGACTCAGGGGACCCAGTACTTC.

The rearrangement links TRBV6-1 to TRBJ1-6; TRBD1 aligns across 12 bases. Looked up from germline, CDR1 is MNHNS and CDR2 is SASEGT. V dropped 3 bases and J dropped 5; count of bases not matched to a gene: 8. The length of the CDR3 is 18 residues. The CDR3 protein is CASSDFRDRGPDNSPLHF. In DNA form, the CDR3 reads TGTGCCAGCAGTGACTTCCGGGACAGGGGGCCGGATAATTCACCCCTCCACTTT.

CDR3 protein: CASSSTGLAVQTQFF. CDR3 DNA sequence: TGTGCCAGCAGTTCGACGGGACTAGCGGTACAGACCCAGTTCTTC. The rearrangement uses TRBV7-2 and TRBJ2-1; TRBD2 aligns across 11 bases. Looked up from germline, CDR1 is SGHTA and CDR2 is FQGNSA. This CDR3 has 15 residues. V trimming: 6 bases; J trimming: 13 bases; junction bases outside the gene matches: 14.

The table lists this clonotype with a count of one. The J gene is TRBJ2-2, the V gene TRBV29-1; D might be TRBD2 (5 bases). The V and J ends lost 5 bases and 5 bases respectively, with 12 bases between them. CDR3 length: 13 amino acids. Germline V gene lookup returns CDR1 SQVTM and CDR2 ANQGSEA. The CDR3 loop is CSVKGVRTGELFF. The CDR3 DNA is TGCAGCGTTAAGGGAGTGAGAACCGGGGAGCTGTTTTTT.

This clonotype was detected a few times. The chain links TRBV5-1 to TRBJ1-6; D not certain. The V and J ends lost 0 bases and 5 bases respectively, with 6 bases between them. CDR3 length equals 14 residues. Germline V lookup: CDR1 SGHRS, CDR2 YFSETQ. CDR3 loop: CASSLDPHNSPLHF. The CDR3 nucleotides are TGCGCCAGCAGCTTGGACCCACATAATTCACCCCTCCACTTT.

The chain combines TRBV29-1 with TRBJ1-2, with TRBD1 as a possible D gene (6 bases). Trimming left V 7 bases short and J 8 bases short, with 14 bases between. In germline, CDR1 is SQVTM, CDR2 ANQGSEA. The length of the CDR3 is 11 residues. The CDR3 spells CSGEGGSGYTF. The DNA for the CDR3 is TGCAGCGGAGAAGGGGGGAGCGGCTACACCTTC.

CDR3 protein: CARGSVEAFF. In DNA, the CDR3 is TGTGCCAGAGGATCGGTTGAAGCTTTCTTT. V and J are TRBV28 and TRBJ1-1; D is unresolved. V dropped 9 bases and J dropped 7 bases, with 9 bases sitting between them. CDR1 is MDHEN, CDR2 SYDVKM, per germline. There are 10 residues in the CDR3.

The rearrangement uses TRBV29-1 and TRBJ2-7; 10 nucleotides align to TRBD1. Germline V gives CDR1 SQVTM, CDR2 ANQGSEA. The trim removed 1 base at V and 2 bases at J, leaving 5 bases unmatched. This CDR3 spans 15 amino acids. CDR3 loop: CSVEGRTGGAYEQYF. The CDR3 bases are TGCAGCGTTGAAGGGAGGACAGGGGGAGCCTACGAGCAGTACTTC.

The chain joins TRBV6-1 to TRBJ2-7; a possible D gene is TRBD1 (5 bases). The germline V gene has CDR1 MNHNS and CDR2 SASEGT. Trimming left V 2 bases short and J 3 bases short, with 14 bases between. The length of the CDR3 is 15 residues. The CDR3 DNA is TGTGCCAGCAGTGAATCTGGGGCGATTTTCTACGAGCAGTACTTC. This gives the protein CASSESGAIFYEQYF.

The rearrangement joins TRBV28 to TRBJ1-5, with D uncertain. Germline assignment: CDR1 MDHEN and CDR2 SYDVKM. Trimming removed 6 bases from V and 1 base from J, with 10 bases in between. The CDR3 is 14 residues long. The DNA for the CDR3 is TGTGCCAGCAGGCGAAGGGTCAGCAATCAGCCCCAGCATTTT. It yields the protein CASRRRVSNQPQHF. Using reference TRBV28 and TRBJ1-5 for the parts outside the CDR3, the full variable domain is DVKVTQSSRYLVKRTGEKVFLECVQDMDHENMFWYRQDPGLGLRLIYFSYDVKMKEKGDIPEGYSVSREKKERFSLILESASTNQTSMYLCASRRRVSNQPQHFGDGTRLSIL.

The chain uses TRBV24-1 and TRBJ2-3, with D possibly matching TRBD1 (5 bases). This CDR3 spans 14 amino acids. The germline V and J ends were trimmed by 0 bases and 6 bases, with 9 bases remaining between them. Per germline, CDR1 KGHDR and CDR2 SFDVKD. CDR3 DNA sequence: TGTGCCACCAGTGATTTGCGGCAGGGCGATACGCAGTATTTT. Amino acids: CATSDLRQGDTQYF.

The chain is built from TRBV28 and TRBJ2-3; 7 nucleotides match TRBD2. V dropped 7 bases and J dropped 4; count of bases not matched to a gene: 8. Germline loops: CDR1 MDHEN, CDR2 SYDVKM. This CDR3 spans 14 amino acids. DNA for the CDR3: TGTGCCAGCATGGATGGCGGGAGCGCAGATACGCAGTATTTT. The encoded protein is CASMDGGSADTQYF.

This clonotype was picked up a small number of times. The chain recombines TRBV29-1 with TRBJ1-1; maybe TRBD1 (6 bases). In germline, CDR1 is SQVTM, CDR2 ANQGSEA. CDR3 length equals 13 residues. Trimming took off 6 bases at V and 4 bases at J, with 15 bases between the two ends. Here the CDR3 DNA reads TGCAGCGTGTTGACAGGAGGGGCCACTGAAGCTTTCTTT. It translates to CSVLTGGATEAFF.

This clonotype was detected only a few times. This sequence joins TRBV7-9 and TRBJ1-4; 8 bases are shared with TRBD1. The V segment lost 0 bases and the J segment 7 bases; nucleotides outside the gene matches: 1. Germline V gene lookup returns CDR1 SEHNR and CDR2 FQNEAQ (reference sequence). The CDR3 has 14 amino acids. CDR3 DNA sequence: TGTGCCAGCAGCTTAGCCCAGGGGGCTGAAAAACTGTTTTTT. It codes for CASSLAQGAEKLFF. The full variable domain, rest sourced from reference TRBV7-9 and TRBJ1-4, is DTGVSQNPRHKITKRGQNVTFRCDPISEHNRLYWYRQTLGQGPEFLTYFQNEAQLEKSRLLSDRFSAERPKGSFSTLEIQRTEQGDSAMYLCASSLAQGAEKLFFGSGTQLSVL.